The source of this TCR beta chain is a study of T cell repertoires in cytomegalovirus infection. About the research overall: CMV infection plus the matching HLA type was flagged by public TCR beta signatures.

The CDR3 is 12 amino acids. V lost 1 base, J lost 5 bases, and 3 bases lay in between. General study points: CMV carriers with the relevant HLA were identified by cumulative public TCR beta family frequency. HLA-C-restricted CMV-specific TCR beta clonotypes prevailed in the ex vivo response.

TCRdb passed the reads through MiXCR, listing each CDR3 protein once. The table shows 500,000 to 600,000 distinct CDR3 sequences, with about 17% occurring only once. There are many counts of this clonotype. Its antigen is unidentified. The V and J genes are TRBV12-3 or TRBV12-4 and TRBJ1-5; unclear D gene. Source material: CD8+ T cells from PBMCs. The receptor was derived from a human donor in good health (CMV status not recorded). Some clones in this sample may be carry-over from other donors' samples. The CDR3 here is CASSLVYQPQHF. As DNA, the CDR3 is TGTGCCAGCAGTTTAGTCTATCAGCCCCAGCATTTT.